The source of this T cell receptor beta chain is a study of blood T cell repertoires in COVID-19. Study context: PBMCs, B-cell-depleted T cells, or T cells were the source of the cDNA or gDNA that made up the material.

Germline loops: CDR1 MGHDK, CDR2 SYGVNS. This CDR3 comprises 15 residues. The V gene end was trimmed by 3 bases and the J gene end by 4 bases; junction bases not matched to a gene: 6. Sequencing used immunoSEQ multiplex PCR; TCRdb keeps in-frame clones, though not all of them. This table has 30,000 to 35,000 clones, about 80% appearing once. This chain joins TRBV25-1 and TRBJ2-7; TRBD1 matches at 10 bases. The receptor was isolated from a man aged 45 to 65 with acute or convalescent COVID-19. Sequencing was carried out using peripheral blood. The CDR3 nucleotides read TGTGCCAGCAGTGACCAGGACAGGGGGATGTACGAGCAGTACTTC. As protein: CASSDQDRGMYEQYF.